This TCR beta chain stems from a study of blood T cell repertoires in COVID-19. At the level of the study: Nucleic acid was either cDNA or gDNA, and it came from T cells, B-cell-depleted T cells, or PBMCs.

As originally analysed: Reference gene primer amplification yielded estimated nucleated cell counts. Repertoires were generated with immunoSEQ multiplex PCR, while TCRdb's copy carries only in-frame clones and drops some. The D gene and trimming were derived from the DNA, and the V and J assignments and clone size from that table. Among around 250,000 clones listed, roughly 80% were seen once. From germline, CDR1 is SGHVS and CDR2 FQNEAQ. V was clipped by 3 bases and J by 1 base; unmatched bases: 1. The CDR3 has 14 amino acids. The sample consisted of peripheral blood. The chain joins TRBV7-8 to TRBJ2-7; 9 bases match TRBD2. The receptor's source is a woman between 18 and 29 years old with acute or convalescent COVID-19. The CDR3 DNA reads TGTGCCAGCAGCTTGGCGGGAGGGTCCTACGAGCAGTACTTC. Its translation: CASSLAGGSYEQYF.